The clone carrying this T cell receptor beta chain was counted only a few times. Authors' methods: The assay estimated nucleated cells by amplifying reference gene primers. The protocol was immunoSEQ multiplex PCR, while the TCRdb copy is restricted to in-frame clones and leaves out a portion. V and J calls and clone size follow that table, whereas D and trimming were derived from the DNA. The profile shows about 69,000 clones, 82% of them singletons. Trimming removed 3 bases from V and 3 bases from J; junction bases left unmatched: 3. Germline V lookup: CDR1 KGHSH, CDR2 LQKENI. This CDR3 has 16 amino acids. This specimen belongs to a study of blood T cell repertoires in COVID-19. About the research overall: The United States, Italy and Spain supplied acute and convalescent COVID-19 samples. The cDNA or gDNA used as material had been derived from T cells, B-cell-depleted T cells, or PBMCs.

The chain couples TRBV18 to TRBJ2-1; 12 bases map to TRBD2. The sequencing sample was made of peripheral blood. This clonotype originated in a human donor in a cohort sampled during active COVID-19. The CDR3 here is CASSPRLAGVYNEQFF. The CDR3 bases are TGTGCCAGCTCACCCCGACTAGCGGGAGTCTACAATGAGCAGTTCTTC.